The TCR beta chain under discussion was sequenced for a study of blood T cell repertoires in COVID-19. Background on the study: The origin of the acute and convalescent COVID-19 samples was the United States, Italy and Spain. From T cells, B-cell-depleted T cells, or PBMCs came the material, which was cDNA or gDNA.

Per the original methods: Amplification of reference gene primers was used by the study to estimate nucleated cell counts. Assay used: immunoSEQ multiplex PCR; TCRdb lists only in-frame clones, some missing. That table supplies the V and J calls and clone size; D and trimming were determined from the DNA. Of 200,000 to 300,000 clones listed, about 80% were seen once; the top ten hold about 2%. V was pared by 5 bases and J by 7 bases, with 15 bases of the junction left unmatched. Germline V gene data show CDR1 as SEHNR and CDR2 as FQNEAQ (reference sequence). The CDR3 is made up of 16 amino acids. This clone has at least ten counts.

The chain recombines TRBV7-9 with TRBJ1-2, with TRBD1 identical over 8 bases. The sample comprised peripheral blood. This clonotype originated in an elderly woman with acute or convalescent COVID-19. CDR3 coding DNA: TGTGCCAGCAGCACAACGACAGGGGCAACTTCGGGTGGCTACACCTTC. Translated: CASSTTTGATSGGYTF.